This is a list of T cell receptor beta chains from one sample in a study of read filtering for tumor transcriptome and immune sequencing. TCRdb re-called the reads through MiXCR, storing one row per CDR3 protein. The sample gives about 90,000 distinct CDR3 sequences, 12% of which show up once; just under 15% is in the top ten. The sequenced material came from a population of CD138-negative cells sorted from bone marrow. These TCRs come from a donor aged 40 or over with multiple myeloma. The CDR3 runs from the conserved cysteine through the conserved F or W. D genes are given only for firm matches. Only some rows state a clone size, as once, few, many or a class for expanded clones.

d_gene	abundance	v_gene	j_gene	CDR3nt	CDR3aa
TRBD1	many	TRBV20-1	TRBJ2-7	TGCAGTGCTAGCCCAGGACAGGGGTTCTACGAGCAGTACTTC	CSASPGQGFYEQYF
TRBD2	few	TRBV29-1	TRBJ2-2	TGCAGCGTCCCGACTAGCGGGAACACCGGGGAGCTGTTTTTT	CSVPTSGNTGELFF
-	many	TRBV28	TRBJ2-6	TGTGCCAGCAGTAGTGTAACTGGGGCCAACGTCCTGACTTTC	CASSSVTGANVLTF
TRBD1	-	TRBV4-1	TRBJ2-2	TGCGCCAGCAGCAAAGGACAGGGCGAGGGGGAGCTGTTTTTT	CASSKGQGEGELFF
-	many	TRBV28	TRBJ2-7	TGTGCCAGCAGTTTATTCCAGGGGATATGGTACTTC	CASSLFQGIWYF
-	-	TRBV11-2	TRBJ2-3	TGTGCCAGCAGCTTAGGGGGGCAGAGAAGCACAGATACGCAGTATTTT	CASSLGGQRSTDTQYF
TRBD2	-	TRBV24-1	TRBJ2-2	TGTGCCACCAGTGGGAGGACTAGCGGGAGCTGGACCGGGGAGCTGTTTTTT	CATSGRTSGSWTGELFF
TRBD1	few	TRBV29-1	TRBJ2-2	TGCAGCGTTGAGCAACAGGGGACCGGGGAGCTGTTTTTT	CSVEQQGTGELFF
TRBD2	-	TRBV4-1	TRBJ2-5	TGCGCCAGCAGCCAAGATTCGGGGCTAGCGGGAGGAGAGACCCAGTACTTC	CASSQDSGLAGGETQYF
-	many	TRBV28	TRBJ1-4	TGTGCCACCCGTTTGTCAGTCGGCAATGAAAAACTGTTTTTT	CATRLSVGNEKLFF
-	many	TRBV6-2/TRBV6-3	TRBJ1-5	TGTGCCAGCAGAATAGGTACCTTTAGCAATCAGCCCCAGCATTTT	CASRIGTFSNQPQHF
TRBD2	many	TRBV3-1	TRBJ2-1	TGTGCCAGCAGCCAAGACACCACTAGCGGGGAGCAGTTCTTC	CASSQDTTSGEQFF
TRBD2	many	TRBV27	TRBJ2-5	TGTGCCAGCAGTTTATCCGGACTAGCGGGAGATGGAGAGACCCAGTACTTC	CASSLSGLAGDGETQYF